The rows below give T cell receptor beta chains drawn from one sample of a study of blood T cell repertoires in COVID-19. Only in-frame clones appear in the TCRdb table, and some are missing; sequencing was by immunoSEQ multiplex PCR. The sample lists around 55,000 clones, roughly 85% seen once, with approximately 12% in the top ten. The specimen was peripheral blood. The receptors shown here come from a human donor in a cohort sampled during active COVID-19. CDR3s include the opening cysteine and the closing phenylalanine or tryptophan. A D gene is named only where the DNA matches it firmly. The size field is filled for only some rows; it gives once, few, many or a size class.

v_gene: TRBV2
d_gene: TRBD2
j_gene: TRBJ2-3
abundance: NA
CDR3aa: CASKRLAASTDTQYF
CDR3nt: TGTGCCAGCAAAAGACTAGCGGCTAGCACAGATACGCAGTATTTT

v_gene: TRBV9
d_gene: TRBD2
j_gene: TRBJ2-7
abundance: few
CDR3aa: CASSASGGGLIEQYF
CDR3nt: TGTGCCAGCAGCGCCTCGGGGGGTGGACTCATCGAGCAGTACTTC

v_gene: TRBV5-4
d_gene: TRBD1
j_gene: TRBJ2-3
abundance: NA
CDR3aa: CASSLGGQSTDTQYF
CDR3nt: TGTGCCAGCAGCTTGGGGGGACAGTCCACAGATACGCAGTATTTT

v_gene: TRBV29-1
d_gene: TRBD1
j_gene: TRBJ2-7
abundance: NA
CDR3aa: CSVEGAGGIYEQYF
CDR3nt: TGCAGCGTTGAGGGCGCAGGGGGTATTTACGAGCAGTACTTC

v_gene: TRBV2
d_gene: TRBD2
j_gene: TRBJ2-7
abundance: NA
CDR3aa: CASSDGLAVPPKYEQYF
CDR3nt: TGTGCCAGCAGTGATGGTCTAGCGGTTCCCCCGAAGTACGAGCAGTACTTC

v_gene: TRBV24-1
d_gene: NA
j_gene: TRBJ1-4
abundance: once
CDR3aa: CATSPGGYEKLFF
CDR3nt: TGTGCCACCAGTCCGGGCGGGTATGAAAAACTGTTTTTT

v_gene: TRBV5-1
d_gene: NA
j_gene: TRBJ2-3
abundance: NA
CDR3aa: CATSGGRDTDTQYF
CDR3nt: TGCGCCACCTCGGGGGGCCGGGACACAGATACGCAGTATTTT

v_gene: TRBV7-2
d_gene: TRBD1
j_gene: TRBJ1-4
abundance: NA
CDR3aa: CASSLAGTGGEKLFF
CDR3nt: TGTGCCAGCAGCTTGGCCGGGACAGGAGGAGAAAAACTGTTTTTT

v_gene: TRBV11-3
d_gene: NA
j_gene: TRBJ2-3
abundance: once
CDR3aa: CASSLGSETSADTQYF
CDR3nt: TGTGCCAGCAGCTTAGGTAGCGAGACGTCGGCAGATACGCAGTATTTT

v_gene: TRBV7-9
d_gene: TRBD1
j_gene: TRBJ2-3
abundance: NA
CDR3aa: CASSSRDRSTDTQYF
CDR3nt: TGTGCCAGCAGTAGCCGGGACAGGTCCACAGATACGCAGTATTTT

v_gene: TRBV11-3
d_gene: NA
j_gene: TRBJ1-1
abundance: NA
CDR3aa: CASSLGGRTEAFF
CDR3nt: TGTGCCAGCAGCTTAGGAGGGAGGACTGAAGCTTTCTTT

v_gene: TRBV28
d_gene: TRBD2
j_gene: TRBJ2-4
abundance: NA
CDR3aa: CASSLPTGGENIQYF
CDR3nt: TGTGCCAGCAGTCTCCCCACGGGAGGGGAAAACATTCAGTACTTC

v_gene: TRBV7-2
d_gene: TRBD2
j_gene: TRBJ2-7
abundance: once
CDR3aa: CASSFREGPYEQYF
CDR3nt: TGTGCCAGCAGCTTCCGGGAGGGCCCCTACGAGCAGTACTTC

v_gene: TRBV6-5
d_gene: NA
j_gene: TRBJ2-7
abundance: NA
CDR3aa: CASCGGNSYEQYF
CDR3nt: TGTGCCAGCTGCGGAGGGAACTCCTACGAGCAGTACTTC

v_gene: TRBV29-1
d_gene: NA
j_gene: TRBJ1-4
abundance: NA
CDR3aa: CSVVRDSGEKLFF
CDR3nt: TGCAGCGTTGTTCGGGACTCGGGTGAAAAACTGTTTTTT

v_gene: TRBV12-3/TRBV12-4
d_gene: NA
j_gene: TRBJ1-5
abundance: NA
CDR3aa: CASSLSGVQPQHF
CDR3nt: TGTGCCAGCAGTTTATCGGGAGTTCAGCCCCAGCATTTT

v_gene: TRBV28
d_gene: NA
j_gene: TRBJ2-6
abundance: NA
CDR3aa: CASSATGSGANVLTF
CDR3nt: TGTGCCAGCAGCGCTACAGGGAGTGGGGCCAACGTCCTGACTTTC

v_gene: TRBV10-2
d_gene: NA
j_gene: TRBJ2-3
abundance: NA
CDR3aa: CASGAGGSTDTQYF
CDR3nt: TGCGCCAGCGGCGCAGGCGGGAGCACAGATACGCAGTATTTT

v_gene: TRBV18
d_gene: NA
j_gene: TRBJ2-6
abundance: NA
CDR3aa: CASWTFSGANVLTF
CDR3nt: TGTGCCAGCTGGACATTCTCTGGGGCCAACGTCCTGACTTTC

v_gene: TRBV6-5
d_gene: TRBD1
j_gene: TRBJ1-5
abundance: NA
CDR3aa: CASRADRGHQPQHF
CDR3nt: TGTGCCAGCAGAGCCGACAGGGGCCATCAGCCCCAGCATTTT

v_gene: TRBV20-1
d_gene: NA
j_gene: TRBJ2-7
abundance: NA
CDR3aa: CSASAGTVSSYEQYF
CDR3nt: TGCAGTGCTAGTGCCGGGACTGTGAGCTCCTACGAGCAGTACTTC

v_gene: TRBV7-2
d_gene: NA
j_gene: TRBJ2-5
abundance: few
CDR3aa: CASSTRQGLGETQYF
CDR3nt: TGTGCCAGCAGCACCCGTCAGGGGCTCGGGGAGACCCAGTACTTC

v_gene: TRBV3-1/TRBV3-2
d_gene: NA
j_gene: TRBJ2-7
abundance: NA
CDR3aa: CASSQDRAAYEQYF
CDR3nt: TGTGCCAGCAGCCAAGACCGTGCAGCCTACGAGCAGTACTTC

v_gene: TRBV28
d_gene: TRBD2
j_gene: TRBJ2-2
abundance: medium-sized
CDR3aa: CASSLAGNTGELFF
CDR3nt: TGTGCCAGCAGCCTAGCGGGAAACACCGGGGAGCTGTTTTTT

v_gene: TRBV7-3
d_gene: NA
j_gene: TRBJ2-1
abundance: NA
CDR3aa: CASSAILRGFHEQFF
CDR3nt: TGTGCCAGCAGCGCGATATTAAGGGGGTTCCATGAGCAGTTCTTC

v_gene: TRBV19
d_gene: NA
j_gene: TRBJ2-6
abundance: NA
CDR3aa: CASSPEFSGANVLTF
CDR3nt: TGTGCCAGTAGTCCCGAGTTCTCTGGGGCCAACGTCCTGACTTTC

v_gene: TRBV7-2
d_gene: NA
j_gene: TRBJ2-5
abundance: NA
CDR3aa: CASSLDTATQYF
CDR3nt: TGTGCCAGCAGCTTGGACACTGCGACCCAGTACTTC

v_gene: TRBV4-3
d_gene: TRBD2
j_gene: TRBJ2-3
abundance: NA
CDR3aa: CASSQAGTSGRRDTQYF
CDR3nt: TGCGCCAGCAGCCAAGCGGGGACTAGCGGGAGGAGAGATACGCAGTATTTT

v_gene: TRBV9
d_gene: NA
j_gene: TRBJ2-2
abundance: NA
CDR3aa: CASKNERDTGELFF
CDR3nt: TGTGCCAGCAAGAACGAGCGGGACACCGGGGAGCTGTTTTTT

v_gene: TRBV18
d_gene: TRBD2
j_gene: TRBJ2-7
abundance: NA
CDR3aa: CASSPTLAGTYEQYF
CDR3nt: TGTGCCAGCTCACCCACCTTAGCGGGTACCTACGAGCAGTACTTC

v_gene: TRBV5-4
d_gene: NA
j_gene: TRBJ2-7
abundance: once
CDR3aa: CASSRTGYEQYF
CDR3nt: TGTGCCAGCAGCCGGACTGGCTACGAGCAGTACTTC

v_gene: TRBV6-5
d_gene: NA
j_gene: TRBJ2-7
abundance: NA
CDR3aa: CASSLGKPYEQYF
CDR3nt: TGTGCCAGCAGCCTCGGGAAGCCCTACGAGCAGTACTTC

v_gene: TRBV7-9
d_gene: NA
j_gene: TRBJ2-7
abundance: NA
CDR3aa: CASSSPQTYEQYF
CDR3nt: TGTGCCAGCAGCTCCCCACAGACCTACGAGCAGTACTTC

v_gene: TRBV15
d_gene: TRBD1
j_gene: TRBJ2-5
abundance: NA
CDR3aa: CATRLQGEVQETQYF
CDR3nt: TGTGCCACCAGGTTACAGGGGGAAGTACAAGAGACCCAGTACTTC

v_gene: TRBV7-2
d_gene: NA
j_gene: TRBJ1-3
abundance: NA
CDR3aa: CASSKGGADTIYF
CDR3nt: TGTGCCAGCAGCAAAGGAGGGGCGGACACCATATATTTT

v_gene: TRBV7-8
d_gene: TRBD1
j_gene: TRBJ1-5
abundance: NA
CDR3aa: CASSYTRLDRGLRNQPQHF
CDR3nt: TGTGCCAGCAGTTACACGCGACTTGACAGGGGGCTTAGGAATCAGCCCCAGCATTTT

v_gene: TRBV7-8
d_gene: NA
j_gene: TRBJ1-2
abundance: NA
CDR3aa: CASSLDTIGGYTF
CDR3nt: TGTGCCAGCAGCTTGGACACGATAGGCGGCTACACCTTC

v_gene: TRBV6-1
d_gene: TRBD1
j_gene: TRBJ2-7
abundance: NA
CDR3aa: CASSLGQGAHEQYF
CDR3nt: TGTGCCAGCAGTCTTGGACAGGGGGCCCACGAGCAGTACTTC

v_gene: TRBV6-5
d_gene: NA
j_gene: TRBJ2-5
abundance: NA
CDR3aa: CASSRQLQETQYF
CDR3nt: TGTGCCAGCTCGAGACAGCTACAAGAGACCCAGTACTTC

v_gene: TRBV30
d_gene: TRBD1
j_gene: TRBJ1-2
abundance: NA
CDR3aa: CAWRGGSNYGYTF
CDR3nt: TGTGCCTGGAGAGGGGGCTCGAACTATGGCTACACCTTC

v_gene: TRBV5-1
d_gene: NA
j_gene: TRBJ2-1
abundance: NA
CDR3aa: CASRPRLETYNEQFF
CDR3nt: TGCGCCAGCAGGCCTCGGTTGGAGACCTACAATGAGCAGTTCTTC

v_gene: TRBV18
d_gene: TRBD1
j_gene: TRBJ1-2
abundance: once
CDR3aa: CASSPGQDNYGYTF
CDR3nt: TGTGCCAGCTCACCAGGACAGGATAACTATGGCTACACCTTC